This record concerns one T cell receptor (beta chain) sequence. The antigen is undetermined. The data are from a study of lymphopenia after photon versus proton radiotherapy. Notes on the study in general: Proton therapy kept repertoires fairly stable, unlike photons, which gained effector/memory cells.

The V end was cut by 0 bases, the J end by 1 base, with 8 bases between. This CDR3 is 15 amino acids long. From germline, CDR1 is MNHEY and CDR2 SVGAGI. TCRdb's copy holds only in-frame clones and misses some; the assay was immunoSEQ multiplex PCR. The data contain about 26,000 clones, around 83% of them seen just once; the ten biggest clones take up roughly 5.2%. This chain connects TRBV6-5 to TRBJ2-3; D gene ambiguous. The sequence came from a man younger than 40 with gastric cancer. The sample was peripheral blood, taken from a patient treated with photon-based radiotherapy. The CDR3 DNA reads as TGTGCCAGCAGTTACTCCTTCCGGGGCACAGATACGCAGTATTTT. Its translation: CASSYSFRGTDTQYF.